Following are 5 T cell receptor beta chains from one sample sequenced in a study of cytomegalovirus exposure and HLA in healthy donors. The repertoire was sequenced with immunoSEQ multiplex PCR; TCRdb's copy has only in-frame clones and lacks some. The table lists tens of thousands of clones, roughly 90% of them singletons. The sample comprised PBMCs. All receptors derive from a woman in her late teens or twenties in good health and CMV-seronegative.

The chain combines TRBV4-1 with TRBJ2-3; TRBD2 matches 8 bases. Germline CDR1 and CDR2: MGHRA and YSYEKL. J gave up 6 bases and V 0 bases, and 8 bases lay outside the gene matches. The CDR3 totals 16 residues. This CDR3 reads CASSQDQAGEGDTQYF. CDR3 DNA: TGCGCCAGCAGCCAAGATCAAGCGGGAGAGGGTGATACGCAGTATTTT.

The rearrangement links TRBV29-1 to TRBJ2-5; weak D call: TRBD1 (5 bases). Trimming removed 4 bases at V and 1 base at J, with 16 bases between. Per germline, CDR1 SQVTM and CDR2 ANQGSEA. The CDR3 is 15 amino acids. CDR3 residues: CSVGAGFSSQETQYF. As DNA, the CDR3 is TGCAGCGTTGGGGCAGGGTTTTCGAGCCAAGAGACCCAGTACTTC.

This chain joins TRBV5-1 and TRBJ2-3; TRBD2 agrees at 13 bases. The CDR3 contains 16 residues. Germline assignment: CDR1 SGHRS and CDR2 YFSETQ. The J segment lost 8 bases and the V segment lost 3 bases, leaving 9 bases of the junction unmatched. The CDR3 sequence: CASSSGLAGAAGTQYF. DNA for the CDR3: TGCGCCAGCAGCTCAGGACTAGCGGGAGCTGCAGGTACGCAGTATTTT.

The chain couples TRBV5-4 to TRBJ2-7, with 9 nucleotides matching TRBD1. The CDR3 runs 14 residues. J lost 1 base, V lost 4 bases, and 3 bases had no gene match. CDR1 and CDR2 (germline): SGHNT, YYREEE (reference sequence). The CDR3 spells CASSPGQGSYEQYF. The CDR3 DNA reads TGTGCCAGCAGCCCCGGACAGGGGTCCTACGAGCAGTACTTC. Full variable domain (outside the CDR3, taken from reference TRBV5-4 and TRBJ2-7): ETGVTQSPTHLIKTRGQQVTLRCSSQSGHNTVSWYQQALGQGPQFIFQYYREEENGRGNFPPRFSGLQFPNYSSELNVNALELDDSALYLCASSPGQGSYEQYFGPGTRLTVT.

The chain is built from TRBV5-1 and TRBJ2-5; no firm D call. This CDR3 region has 11 residues. Trimming cost V 1 base and J 7 bases, with 5 bases left between them. In germline, CDR1 is SGHRS, CDR2 YFSETQ. The CDR3 loop reads CASSLLATQYF. The CDR3 DNA reads as TGCGCCAGCAGCTTGTTAGCGACCCAGTACTTC.